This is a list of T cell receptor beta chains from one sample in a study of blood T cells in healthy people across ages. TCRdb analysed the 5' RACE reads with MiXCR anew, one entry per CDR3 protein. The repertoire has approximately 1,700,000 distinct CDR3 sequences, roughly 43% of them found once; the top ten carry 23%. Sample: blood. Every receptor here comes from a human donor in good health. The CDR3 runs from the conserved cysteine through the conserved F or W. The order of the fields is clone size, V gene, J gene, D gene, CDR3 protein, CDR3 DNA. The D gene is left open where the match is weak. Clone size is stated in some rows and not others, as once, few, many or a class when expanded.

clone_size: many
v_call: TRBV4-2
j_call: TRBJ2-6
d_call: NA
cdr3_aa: CASSQESNGANVLTF
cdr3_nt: TGTGCCAGCAGCCAAGAGAGTAATGGGGCCAACGTCCTGACTTTC

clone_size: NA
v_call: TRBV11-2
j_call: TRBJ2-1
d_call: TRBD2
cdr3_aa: CASSLAGGRLYNEQFF
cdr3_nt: TGTGCCAGCAGCTTAGCGGGGGGGCGTCTATACAATGAGCAGTTCTTC

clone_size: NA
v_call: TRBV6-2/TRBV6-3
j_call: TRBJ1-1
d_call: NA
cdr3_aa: CASSFRFGTEAFF
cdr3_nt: TGTGCCAGCAGTTTCCGCTTTGGCACTGAAGCTTTCTTT

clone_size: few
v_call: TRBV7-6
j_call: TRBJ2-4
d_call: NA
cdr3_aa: CASSFGGEGDIQYF
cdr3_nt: TGTGCCAGCAGCTTCGGCGGTGAGGGGGACATTCAGTACTTC

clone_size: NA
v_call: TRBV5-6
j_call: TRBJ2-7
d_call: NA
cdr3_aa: CASSSGSSSYNEQYF
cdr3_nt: TGTGCCAGCAGCTCCGGGTCGAGCTCCTACAATGAGCAGTACTTC

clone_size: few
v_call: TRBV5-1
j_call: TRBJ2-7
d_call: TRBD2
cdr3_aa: CASSPGPGGFNEQYF
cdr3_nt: TGCGCCAGCAGCCCCGGCCCGGGGGGTTTCAACGAGCAGTACTTC

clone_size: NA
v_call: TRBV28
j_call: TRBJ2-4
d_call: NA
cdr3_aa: CASSRHPGRAENIQYF
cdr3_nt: TGTGCCAGCAGTCGACACCCGGGACGGGCAGAAAACATTCAGTACTTC

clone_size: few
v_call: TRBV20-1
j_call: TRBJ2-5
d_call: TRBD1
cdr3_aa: CSASSDRGSEETQYF
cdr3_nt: TGCAGTGCTAGCTCGGACAGGGGCTCTGAGGAGACCCAGTACTTC

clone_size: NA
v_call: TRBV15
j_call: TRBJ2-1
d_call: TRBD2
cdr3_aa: CATSRYRLAGYNEQFF
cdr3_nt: TGTGCCACCAGCAGATACCGACTAGCGGGGTACAATGAGCAGTTCTTC

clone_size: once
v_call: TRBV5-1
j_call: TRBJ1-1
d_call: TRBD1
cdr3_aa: CASSPRTGGLTEAFF
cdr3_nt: TGCGCCAGCAGTCCCCGGACAGGGGGCCTCACTGAGGCTTTCTTT

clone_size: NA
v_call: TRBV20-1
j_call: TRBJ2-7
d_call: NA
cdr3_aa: CSARGEADAYEQYF
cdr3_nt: TGCAGTGCTAGAGGCGAGGCGGACGCCTACGAGCAGTACTTC

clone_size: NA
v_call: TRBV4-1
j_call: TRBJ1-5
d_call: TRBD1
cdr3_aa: CASSQDWTGGAYNQPQHF
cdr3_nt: TGCGCCAGCAGCCAAGATTGGACAGGAGGGGCCTACAATCAGCCCCAGCATTTT

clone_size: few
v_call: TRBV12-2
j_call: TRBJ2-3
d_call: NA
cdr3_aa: CASRLPRGYTDTQYF
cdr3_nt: TGTGCAAGTCGCCTACCACGCGGGTACACAGATACGCAGTATTTT

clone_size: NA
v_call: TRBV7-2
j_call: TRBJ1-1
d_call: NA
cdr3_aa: CASSLSRGSEAFF
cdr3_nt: TGTGCCAGCAGCCTCAGCAGGGGATCTGAAGCTTTCTTT

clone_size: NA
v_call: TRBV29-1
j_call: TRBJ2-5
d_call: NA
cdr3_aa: CSVVVGARETQYF
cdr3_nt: TGCAGCGTTGTGGTGGGGGCGAGAGAGACCCAGTACTTC

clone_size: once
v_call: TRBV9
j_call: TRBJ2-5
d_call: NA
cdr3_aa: CASSPNWGAETQYF
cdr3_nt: TGTGCCAGCAGCCCGAATTGGGGTGCAGAGACCCAGTACTTC

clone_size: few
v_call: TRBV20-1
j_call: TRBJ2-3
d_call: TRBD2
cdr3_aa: CSATPAGGYTTDTQYF
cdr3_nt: TGCAGTGCTACCCCGGCGGGGGGCTACACCACAGATACGCAGTATTTT

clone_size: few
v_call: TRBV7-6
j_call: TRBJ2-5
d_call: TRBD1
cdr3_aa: CASSFGTGESRAQYF
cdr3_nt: TGTGCCAGCAGCTTTGGGACAGGGGAGTCGCGTGCGCAGTACTTC

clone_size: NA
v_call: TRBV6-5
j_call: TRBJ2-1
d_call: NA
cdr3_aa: CASSYFQGTVGNEQFF
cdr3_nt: TGTGCCAGCAGTTACTTCCAGGGAACGGTTGGGAATGAGCAGTTCTTC

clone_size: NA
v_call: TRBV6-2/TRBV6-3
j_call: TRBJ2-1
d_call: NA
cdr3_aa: CASSYSIRQPSSYNEQFF
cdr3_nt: TGTGCCAGCAGTTACTCTATCCGACAGCCCAGCTCCTACAATGAGCAGTTCTTC

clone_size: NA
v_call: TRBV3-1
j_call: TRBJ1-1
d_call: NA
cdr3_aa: CASSQAGGATEAFF
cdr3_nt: TGTGCCAGCAGCCAAGCCGGGGGCGCGACTGAAGCTTTCTTT

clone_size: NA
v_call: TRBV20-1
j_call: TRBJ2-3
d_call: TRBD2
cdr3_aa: CSVIDCTSGIDTQYF
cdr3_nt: TGCAGTGTCATAGATTGTACTAGCGGAATAGATACGCAGTATTTT

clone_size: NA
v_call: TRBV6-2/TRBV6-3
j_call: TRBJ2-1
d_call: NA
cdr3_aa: CASSYAGTLFNGQFF
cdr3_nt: TGTGCCAGCAGTTACGCCGGGACTCTTTTCAATGGGCAGTTCTTC

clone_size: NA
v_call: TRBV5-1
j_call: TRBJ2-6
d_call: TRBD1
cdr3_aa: CASSYRGRGPALPGANVLTF
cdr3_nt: TGCGCCAGCAGCTACCGGGGCAGGGGGCCAGCCCTCCCAGGGGCCAACGTCCTGACTTTC

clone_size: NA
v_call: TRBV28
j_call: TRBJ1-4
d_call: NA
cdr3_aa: CASISGGRNEKLFF
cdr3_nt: TGTGCCAGCATTTCGGGGGGCCGCAATGAAAAACTGTTTTTT

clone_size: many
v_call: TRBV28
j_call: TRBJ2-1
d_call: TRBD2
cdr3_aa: CASSRGGYNEQFF
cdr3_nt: TGTGCCAGCAGTCGCGGGGGGTACAATGAGCAGTTCTTC

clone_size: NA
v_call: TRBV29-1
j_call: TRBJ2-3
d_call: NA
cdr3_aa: CSVEDWQGGTQYF
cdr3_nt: TGCAGCGTTGAAGATTGGCAGGGAGGAACGCAGTATTTT

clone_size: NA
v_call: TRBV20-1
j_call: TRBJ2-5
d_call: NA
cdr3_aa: CSARTGGYRGAQYF
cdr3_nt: TGCAGTGCTAGAACGGGGGGCTACCGGGGAGCCCAGTACTTC

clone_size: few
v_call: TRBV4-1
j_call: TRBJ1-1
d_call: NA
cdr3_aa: CASSQGVTGSPLGTEAFF
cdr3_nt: TGCGCCAGCAGCCAAGGGGTAACAGGTAGCCCTCTAGGCACTGAAGCTTTCTTT

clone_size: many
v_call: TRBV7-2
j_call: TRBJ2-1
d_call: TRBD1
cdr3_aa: CASSHDRVTGDEQFF
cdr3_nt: TGTGCCAGCAGCCACGACAGGGTCACGGGCGATGAGCAGTTCTTC

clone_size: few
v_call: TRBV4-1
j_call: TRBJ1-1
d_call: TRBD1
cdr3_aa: CASSRPQGKNTEAFF
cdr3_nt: TGCGCCAGCAGCCGCCCACAGGGGAAAAACACTGAAGCTTTCTTT

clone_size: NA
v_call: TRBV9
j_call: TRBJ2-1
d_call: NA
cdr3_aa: CASSVRVGDGYNEQFF
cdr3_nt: TGTGCCAGCAGCGTACGAGTTGGGGATGGTTACAATGAGCAGTTCTTC

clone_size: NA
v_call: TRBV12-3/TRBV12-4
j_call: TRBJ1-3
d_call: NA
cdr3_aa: CASSRQSSGNTIYF
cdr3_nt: TGTGCCAGCAGTAGGCAGAGCTCTGGAAACACCATATATTTT

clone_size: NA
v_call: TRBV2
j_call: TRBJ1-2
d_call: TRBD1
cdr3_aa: CASSPGTALPYGYTF
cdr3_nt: TGTGCCAGCAGCCCCGGGACAGCGCTCCCCTATGGCTACACCTTC

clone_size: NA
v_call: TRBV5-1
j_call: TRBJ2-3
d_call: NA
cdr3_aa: CASSLRVAESTDTQYF
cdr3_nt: TGCGCCAGCAGCTTGCGGGTAGCGGAGAGCACAGATACGCAGTATTTT

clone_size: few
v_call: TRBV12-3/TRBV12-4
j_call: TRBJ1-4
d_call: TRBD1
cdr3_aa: CASTLKPGTGIATNEKLFF
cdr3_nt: TGTGCCAGCACCCTGAAACCGGGGACAGGGATTGCAACTAATGAAAAACTGTTTTTT

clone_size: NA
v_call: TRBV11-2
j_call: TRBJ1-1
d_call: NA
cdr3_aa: CASSLMVLNTEAFF
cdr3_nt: TGTGCCAGCAGCTTAATGGTGTTGAACACTGAAGCTTTCTTT

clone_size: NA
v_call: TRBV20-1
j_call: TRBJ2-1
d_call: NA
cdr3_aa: CSAPQVGGRNEQFF
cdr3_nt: TGCAGTGCCCCACAGGTCGGGGGGCGAAATGAGCAGTTCTTC

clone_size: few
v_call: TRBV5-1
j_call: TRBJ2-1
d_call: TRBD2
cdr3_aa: CASSQTSGVAGEQFF
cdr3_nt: TGCGCCAGCAGCCAAACTAGCGGGGTTGCTGGTGAGCAGTTCTTC

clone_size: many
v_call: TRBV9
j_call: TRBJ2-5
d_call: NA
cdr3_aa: CASSVGLGRGRETQYF
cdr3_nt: TGTGCCAGCAGCGTAGGTTTAGGTCGGGGCCGGGAGACCCAGTACTTC

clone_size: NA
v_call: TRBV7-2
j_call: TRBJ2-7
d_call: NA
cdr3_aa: CASSFDRFKQYF
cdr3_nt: TGTGCCAGCAGCTTTGACAGGTTCAAGCAGTACTTC

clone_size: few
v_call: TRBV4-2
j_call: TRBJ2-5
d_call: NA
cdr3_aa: CASSQMVAETQYF
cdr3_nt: TGTGCCAGCAGCCAAATGGTAGCGGAGACCCAGTACTTC

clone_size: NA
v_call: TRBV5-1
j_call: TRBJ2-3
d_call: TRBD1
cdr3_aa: CASSKGALTDTQYF
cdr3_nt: TGCGCCAGCAGTAAGGGGGCCCTCACAGATACGCAGTATTTT

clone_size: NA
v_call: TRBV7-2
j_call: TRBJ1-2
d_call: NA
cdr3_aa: CASSLANLVKNYGYTF
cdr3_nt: TGTGCCAGCAGCTTAGCCAACCTGGTTAAAAACTATGGCTACACCTTC

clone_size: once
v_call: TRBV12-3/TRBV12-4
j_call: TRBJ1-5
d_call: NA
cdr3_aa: CASSRVGQNQPQHF
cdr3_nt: TGTGCCAGCAGCCGCGTTGGGCAGAATCAGCCCCAGCATTTT

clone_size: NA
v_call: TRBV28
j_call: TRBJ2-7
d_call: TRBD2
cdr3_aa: CASSPAGGGLYEQYF
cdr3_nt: TGTGCCAGCAGTCCCGCGGGAGGAGGCCTCTACGAGCAGTACTTC

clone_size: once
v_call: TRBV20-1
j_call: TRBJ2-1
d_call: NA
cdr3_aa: CSARGAKSYNEQFF
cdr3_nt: TGCAGTGCTAGGGGGGCTAAATCCTACAATGAGCAGTTCTTC

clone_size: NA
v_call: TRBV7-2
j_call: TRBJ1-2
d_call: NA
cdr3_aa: CASSFGRKGGYTF
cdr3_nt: TGTGCCAGCAGCTTCGGACGGAAGGGAGGCTACACCTTC

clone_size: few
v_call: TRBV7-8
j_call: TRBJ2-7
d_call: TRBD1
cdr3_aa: CASSHDRDEQYF
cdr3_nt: TGTGCCAGCAGCCACGACAGGGACGAGCAGTACTTC

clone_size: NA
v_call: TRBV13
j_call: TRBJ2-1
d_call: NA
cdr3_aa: CASSLDPADPQYNEQFF
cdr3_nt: TGTGCCAGCAGCCTTGATCCTGCGGACCCACAGTACAATGAGCAGTTCTTC

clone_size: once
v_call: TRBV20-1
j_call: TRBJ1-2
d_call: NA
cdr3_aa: CSARDYGEGYTF
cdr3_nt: TGCAGTGCTAGAGATTACGGTGAAGGCTACACCTTC

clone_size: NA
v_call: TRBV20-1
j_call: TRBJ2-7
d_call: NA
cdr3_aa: CSAREGEIYEQYF
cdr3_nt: TGCAGTGCTAGAGAAGGGGAGATCTACGAGCAGTACTTC

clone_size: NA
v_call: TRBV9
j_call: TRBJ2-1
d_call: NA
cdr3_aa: CASSTRGSYNEQFF
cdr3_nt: TGTGCCAGCAGCACTCGAGGATCCTACAATGAGCAGTTCTTC

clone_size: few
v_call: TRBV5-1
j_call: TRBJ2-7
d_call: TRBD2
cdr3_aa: CASSLVPSGGVGEQYF
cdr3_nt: TGCGCCAGCAGCTTGGTACCTAGCGGAGGAGTGGGCGAGCAGTACTTC

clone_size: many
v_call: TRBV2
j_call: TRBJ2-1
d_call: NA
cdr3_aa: CASFRGGEQFF
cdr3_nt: TGTGCCAGCTTTAGGGGCGGGGAGCAGTTCTTC

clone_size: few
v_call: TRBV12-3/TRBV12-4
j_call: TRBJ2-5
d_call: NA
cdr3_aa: CASSLYKGSPWGETQYF
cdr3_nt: TGTGCCAGCAGTTTGTACAAAGGCAGCCCATGGGGGGAGACCCAGTACTTC

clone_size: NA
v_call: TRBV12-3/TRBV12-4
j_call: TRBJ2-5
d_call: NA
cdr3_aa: CASSFGLVGTQYF
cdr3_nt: TGTGCCAGCAGTTTTGGGCTAGTGGGGACCCAGTACTTC